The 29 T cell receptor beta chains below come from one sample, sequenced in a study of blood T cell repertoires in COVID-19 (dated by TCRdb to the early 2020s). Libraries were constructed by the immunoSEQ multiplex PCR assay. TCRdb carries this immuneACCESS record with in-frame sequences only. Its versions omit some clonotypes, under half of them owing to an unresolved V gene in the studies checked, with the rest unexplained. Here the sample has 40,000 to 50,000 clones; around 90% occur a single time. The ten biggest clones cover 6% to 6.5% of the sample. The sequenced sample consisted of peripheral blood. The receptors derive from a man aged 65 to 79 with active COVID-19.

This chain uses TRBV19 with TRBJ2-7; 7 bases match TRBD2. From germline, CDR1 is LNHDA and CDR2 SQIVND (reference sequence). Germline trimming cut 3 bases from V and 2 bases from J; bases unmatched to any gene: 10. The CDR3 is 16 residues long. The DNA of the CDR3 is TGTGCCAGTAGTATCGGGTCGGGGGGAACTACCTACGAGCAGTACTTC. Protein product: CASSIGSGGTTYEQYF. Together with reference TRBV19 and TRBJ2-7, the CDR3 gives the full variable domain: DGGITQSPKYLFRKEGQNVTLSCEQNLNHDAMYWYRQDPGQGLRLIYYSQIVNDFQKGDIAEGYSVSREKKESFPLTVTSAQKNPTAFYLCASSIGSGGTTYEQYFGPGTRLTVT.

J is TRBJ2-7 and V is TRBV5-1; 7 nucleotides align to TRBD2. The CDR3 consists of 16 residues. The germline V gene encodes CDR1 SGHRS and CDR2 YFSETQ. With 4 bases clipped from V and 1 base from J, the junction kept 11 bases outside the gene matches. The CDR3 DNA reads TGCGCCAGCAGCCCATTTGGTGGGGGAGGGTCCTACGAGCAGTACTTC. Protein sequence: CASSPFGGGGSYEQYF.

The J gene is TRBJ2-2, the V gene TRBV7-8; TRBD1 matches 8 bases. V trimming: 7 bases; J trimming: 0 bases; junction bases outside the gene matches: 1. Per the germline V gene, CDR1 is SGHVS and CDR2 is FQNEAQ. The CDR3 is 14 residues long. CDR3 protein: CASTGQANTGELFF. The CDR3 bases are TGTGCCAGCACGGGACAGGCGAACACCGGGGAGCTGTTTTTT. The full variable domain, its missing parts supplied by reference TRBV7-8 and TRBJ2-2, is GAGVSQSPRYKVAKRGQDVALRCDPISGHVSLFWYQQALGQGPEFLTYFQNEAQLDKSGLPSDRFFAERPEGSVSTLKIQRTQQEDSAVYLCASTGQANTGELFFGEGSRLTVL.

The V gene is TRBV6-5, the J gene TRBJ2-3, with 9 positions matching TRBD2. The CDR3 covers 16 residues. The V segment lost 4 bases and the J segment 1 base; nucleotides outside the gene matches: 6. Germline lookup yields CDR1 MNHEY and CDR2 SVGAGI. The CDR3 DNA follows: TGTGCCAGCAGTTCCGCGGGGGGGCGGGGCACAGATACGCAGTATTTT. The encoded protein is CASSSAGGRGTDTQYF.

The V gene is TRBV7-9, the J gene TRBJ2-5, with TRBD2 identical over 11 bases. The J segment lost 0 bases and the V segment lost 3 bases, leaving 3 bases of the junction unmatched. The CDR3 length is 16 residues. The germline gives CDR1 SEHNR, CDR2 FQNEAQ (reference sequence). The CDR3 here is CASSLGLAEYQETQYF. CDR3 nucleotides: TGTGCCAGCAGCTTGGGACTAGCGGAGTACCAAGAGACCCAGTACTTC.

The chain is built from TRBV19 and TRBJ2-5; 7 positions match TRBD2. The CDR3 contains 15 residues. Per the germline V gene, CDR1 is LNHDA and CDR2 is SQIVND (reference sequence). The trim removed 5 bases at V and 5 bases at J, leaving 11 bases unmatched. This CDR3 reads CASSWGGRQSETQYF. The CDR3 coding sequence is TGTGCCAGTAGTTGGGGGGGTCGCCAGTCGGAGACCCAGTACTTC.

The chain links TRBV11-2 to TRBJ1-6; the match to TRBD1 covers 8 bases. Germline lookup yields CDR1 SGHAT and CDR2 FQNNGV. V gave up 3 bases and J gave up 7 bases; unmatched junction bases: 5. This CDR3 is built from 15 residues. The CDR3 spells CASSLLGTGNSPLHF. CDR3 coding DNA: TGTGCCAGCAGCTTGCTCGGGACAGGCAATTCACCCCTCCACTTT.

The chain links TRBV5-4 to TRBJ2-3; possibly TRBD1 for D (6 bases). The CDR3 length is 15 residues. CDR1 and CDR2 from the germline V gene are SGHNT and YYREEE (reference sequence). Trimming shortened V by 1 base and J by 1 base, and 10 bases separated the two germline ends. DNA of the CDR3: TGTGCCAGCAGCTTGATGGGGGCAGGCACAGATACGCAGTATTTT. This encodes CASSLMGAGTDTQYF.

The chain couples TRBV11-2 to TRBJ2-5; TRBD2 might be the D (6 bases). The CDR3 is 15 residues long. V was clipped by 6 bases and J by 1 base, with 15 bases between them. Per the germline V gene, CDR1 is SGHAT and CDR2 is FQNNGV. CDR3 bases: TGTGCCAGCAGATCCGGACTATTCCTCCAAGAGACCCAGTACTTC. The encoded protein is CASRSGLFLQETQYF.

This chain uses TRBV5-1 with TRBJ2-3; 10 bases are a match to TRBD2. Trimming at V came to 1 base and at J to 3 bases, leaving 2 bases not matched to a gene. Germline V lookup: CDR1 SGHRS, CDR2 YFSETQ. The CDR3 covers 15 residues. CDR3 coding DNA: TGCGCCAGCAGCTTGACTAGCGGGGTAACAGATACGCAGTATTTT. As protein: CASSLTSGVTDTQYF.

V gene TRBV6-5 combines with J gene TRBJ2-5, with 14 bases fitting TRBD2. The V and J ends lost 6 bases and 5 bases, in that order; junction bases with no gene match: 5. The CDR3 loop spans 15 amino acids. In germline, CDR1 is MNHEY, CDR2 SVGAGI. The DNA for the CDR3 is TGTGCCAGCAGGAGGGGACTAGCGGGGGCGGAGACCCAGTACTTC. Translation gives CASRRGLAGAETQYF.

CDR3 nucleotide sequence: TGTGCCAGTAGTAATCGGGAGTCAGATACGCAGTATTTT. Protein product: CASSNRESDTQYF. The rearrangement links TRBV19 to TRBJ2-3; TRBD2 is a possible D gene (6 bases). V dropped 4 bases and J dropped 4 bases, with 9 bases sitting between them. The CDR3 spans 13 residues. Germline V lookup: CDR1 LNHDA, CDR2 SQIVND (reference sequence).

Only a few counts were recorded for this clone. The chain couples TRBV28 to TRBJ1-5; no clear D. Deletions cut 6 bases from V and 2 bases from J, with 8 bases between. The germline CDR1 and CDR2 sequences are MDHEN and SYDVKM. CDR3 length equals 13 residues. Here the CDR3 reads CASREGGNQPQHF. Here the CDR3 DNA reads TGTGCCAGCAGGGAGGGAGGCAATCAGCCCCAGCATTTT.

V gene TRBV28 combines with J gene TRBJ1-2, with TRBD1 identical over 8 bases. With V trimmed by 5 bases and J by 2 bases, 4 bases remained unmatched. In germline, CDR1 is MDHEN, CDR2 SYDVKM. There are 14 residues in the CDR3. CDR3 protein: CASSPGTGNYGYTF. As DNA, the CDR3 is TGTGCCAGCAGTCCCGGGACAGGCAACTATGGCTACACCTTC.

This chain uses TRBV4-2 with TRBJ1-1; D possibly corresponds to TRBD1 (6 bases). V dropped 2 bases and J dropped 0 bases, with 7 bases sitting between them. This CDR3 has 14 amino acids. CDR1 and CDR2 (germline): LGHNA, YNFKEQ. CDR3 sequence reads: CASSQTGMNTEAFF. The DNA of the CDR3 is TGTGCCAGCAGCCAAACAGGGATGAACACTGAAGCTTTCTTT.

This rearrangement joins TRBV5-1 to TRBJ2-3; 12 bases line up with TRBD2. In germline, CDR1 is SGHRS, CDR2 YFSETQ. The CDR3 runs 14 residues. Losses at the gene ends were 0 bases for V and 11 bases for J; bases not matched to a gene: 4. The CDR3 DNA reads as TGCGCCAGCAGCTTGGGACTAGCGGGGGAAAAGCAGTATTTT. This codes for CASSLGLAGEKQYF.

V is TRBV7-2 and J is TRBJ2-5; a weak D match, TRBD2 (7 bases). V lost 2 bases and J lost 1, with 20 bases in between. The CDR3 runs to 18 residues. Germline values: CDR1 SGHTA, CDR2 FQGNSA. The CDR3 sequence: CASSLMGGDIIPQETQYF. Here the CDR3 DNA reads TGTGCCAGCAGCTTAATGGGAGGGGACATTATCCCCCAAGAGACCCAGTACTTC.

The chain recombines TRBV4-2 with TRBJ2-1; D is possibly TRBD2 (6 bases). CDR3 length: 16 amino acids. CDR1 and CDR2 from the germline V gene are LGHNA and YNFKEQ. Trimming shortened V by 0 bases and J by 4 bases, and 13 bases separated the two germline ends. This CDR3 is CASSQEGSGPYNEQFF. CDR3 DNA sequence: TGTGCCAGCAGCCAAGAGGGTAGCGGACCTTACAATGAGCAGTTCTTC.

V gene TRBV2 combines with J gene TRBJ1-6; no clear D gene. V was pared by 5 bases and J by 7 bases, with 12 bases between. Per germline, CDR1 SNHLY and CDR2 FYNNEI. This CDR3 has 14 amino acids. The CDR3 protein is CASSNSGKNSPLHF. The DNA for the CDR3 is TGTGCCAGCAGTAACTCGGGGAAAAATTCACCCCTCCACTTT.

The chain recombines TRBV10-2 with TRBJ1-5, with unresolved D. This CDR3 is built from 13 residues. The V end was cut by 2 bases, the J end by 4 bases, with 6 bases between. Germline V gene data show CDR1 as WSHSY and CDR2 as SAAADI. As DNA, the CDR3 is TGCGCCAGCAGTGAGACAGCTAATCAGCCCCAGCATTTT. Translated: CASSETANQPQHF.

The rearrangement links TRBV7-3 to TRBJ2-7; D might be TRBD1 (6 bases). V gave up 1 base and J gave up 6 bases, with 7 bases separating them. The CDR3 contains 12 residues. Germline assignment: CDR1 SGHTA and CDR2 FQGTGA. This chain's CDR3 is CASSLNRVEQYF. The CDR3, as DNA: TGTGCCAGCAGCTTAAACAGGGTCGAGCAGTACTTC.

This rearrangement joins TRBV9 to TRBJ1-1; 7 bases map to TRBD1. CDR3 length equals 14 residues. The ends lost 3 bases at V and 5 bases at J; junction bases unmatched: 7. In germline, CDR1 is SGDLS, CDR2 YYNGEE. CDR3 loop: CASSAAGGGTEAFF. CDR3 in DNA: TGTGCCAGCAGCGCTGCAGGGGGTGGAACTGAAGCTTTCTTT.

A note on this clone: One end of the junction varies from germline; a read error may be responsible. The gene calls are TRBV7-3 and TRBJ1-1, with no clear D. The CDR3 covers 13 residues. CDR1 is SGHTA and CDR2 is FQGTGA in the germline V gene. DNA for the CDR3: TGTGCCAGCAGCCTAACCGGGTACACTGAAGCTTTCTTT. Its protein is CASSLTGYTEAFF.

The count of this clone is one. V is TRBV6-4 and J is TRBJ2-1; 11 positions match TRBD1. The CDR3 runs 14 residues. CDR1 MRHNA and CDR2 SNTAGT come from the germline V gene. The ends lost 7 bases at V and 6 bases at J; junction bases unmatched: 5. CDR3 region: CASKGQGGSNEQFF. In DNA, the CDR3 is TGTGCCAGCAAGGGACAGGGGGGATCCAATGAGCAGTTCTTC.

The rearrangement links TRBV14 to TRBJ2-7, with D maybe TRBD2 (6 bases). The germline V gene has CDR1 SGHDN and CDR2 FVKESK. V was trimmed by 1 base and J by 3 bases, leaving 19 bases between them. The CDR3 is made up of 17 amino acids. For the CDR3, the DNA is TGTGCCAGCAGCCAAGGGGCAGGGAGGCCCTACTACTACGAGCAGTACTTC. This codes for CASSQGAGRPYYYEQYF. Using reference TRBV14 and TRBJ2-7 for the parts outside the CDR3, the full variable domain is EAGVTQFPSHSVIEKGQTVTLRCDPISGHDNLYWYRRVMGKEIKFLLHFVKESKQDESGMPNNRFLAERTGGTYSTLKVQPAELEDSGVYFCASSQGAGRPYYYEQYFGPGTRLTVT.

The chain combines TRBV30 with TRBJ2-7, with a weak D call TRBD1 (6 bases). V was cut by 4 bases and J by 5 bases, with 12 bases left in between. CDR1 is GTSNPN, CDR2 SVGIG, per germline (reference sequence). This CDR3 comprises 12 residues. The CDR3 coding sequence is TGTGCCTGGAATTATCAGGGGCACGAGCAGTACTTC. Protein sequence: CAWNYQGHEQYF.

The CDR3 loop reads CASSPSGRTANYGYTF. DNA for the CDR3: TGTGCCAGCTCACCATCGGGAAGGACAGCTAACTATGGCTACACCTTC. The V call is TRBV18, the J call TRBJ1-2, with a tentative D call TRBD1 (6 bases). The CDR3 has 16 amino acids. Between the trimmed V and J ends, which lost 2 bases and 0 bases, there was a span of 13 bases. Germline lookup yields CDR1 KGHSH and CDR2 LQKENI. Full variable domain (missing parts from reference TRBV18 and TRBJ1-2): NAGVMQNPRHLVRRRGQEARLRCSPMKGHSHVYWYRQLPEEGLKFMVYLQKENIIDESGMPKERFSAEFPKEGPSILRIQQVVRGDSAAYFCASSPSGRTANYGYTFGSGTRLTVV.

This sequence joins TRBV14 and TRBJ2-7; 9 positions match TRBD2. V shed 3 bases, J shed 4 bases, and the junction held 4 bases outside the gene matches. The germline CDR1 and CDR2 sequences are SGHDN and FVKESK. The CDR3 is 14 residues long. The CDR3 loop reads CASSQQLAGYEQYF. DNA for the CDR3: TGTGCCAGCAGCCAGCAACTAGCGGGTTACGAGCAGTACTTC.

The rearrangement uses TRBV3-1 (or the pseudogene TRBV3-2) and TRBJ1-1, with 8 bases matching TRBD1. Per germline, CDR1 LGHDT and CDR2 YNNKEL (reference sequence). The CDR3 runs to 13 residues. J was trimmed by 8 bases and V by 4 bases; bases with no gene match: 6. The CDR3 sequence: CASSRGQAPEAFF. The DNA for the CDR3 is TGTGCCAGCAGCCGGGGACAGGCCCCCGAAGCTTTCTTT.